These 3 T cell receptor beta chains originate from one sample sequenced in a study of blood T cell repertoires in COVID-19. TCRdb's copy holds only in-frame clones and misses some; the assay was immunoSEQ multiplex PCR. The repertoire consists of about 140,000 clones, with about four fifths occurring once and the leading ten covering 3.5% to 4.5%. Specimen: peripheral blood. The receptors derive from a woman aged 55-69 years with acute or convalescent COVID-19.

V gene TRBV3-1 (or the pseudogene TRBV3-2) combines with J gene TRBJ1-2, with D possibly TRBD1 on 6 matching bases. Per germline, CDR1 LGHDT and CDR2 YNNKEL (reference sequence). Trimming removed 0 bases at V and 1 base at J, with 12 bases between. The CDR3 covers 16 residues. CDR3 in DNA: TGTGCCAGCAGCCAAGATCTAAGGGGGAGTAACTATGGCTACACCTTC. This codes for CASSQDLRGSNYGYTF.

This chain uses TRBV18 with TRBJ2-1; 16 nucleotides match TRBD2. Germline CDR1 is KGHSH and CDR2 is LQKENI. The CDR3 is 19 residues long. The V segment lost 0 bases and the J segment 1 base; nucleotides outside the gene matches: 3. CDR3 in amino acids: CASSPPGLAGGGSYNEQFF. Here the CDR3 DNA reads TGTGCCAGCTCACCACCGGGACTAGCGGGAGGGGGGTCCTACAATGAGCAGTTCTTC.

The rearrangement links TRBV7-9 to TRBJ1-1; the D gene is possibly TRBD1 (6 bases). With 5 bases removed from V and 6 bases from J, the gap between germline ends came to 19 bases. The CDR3 sequence is 15 residues long. Germline-derived CDR1 and CDR2 are SEHNR and FQNEAQ (reference sequence). The CDR3 sequence: CASSQRTQGEAEAFF. The CDR3 DNA sequence: TGTGCCAGCAGCCAAAGAACACAGGGCGAAGCTGAAGCTTTCTTT.